This TCR beta chain was found in a study of cytomegalovirus exposure and HLA in healthy donors. Study observations and caveats: It was only CMV serostatus that was available as immune exposure information. Rarity characterized most TCR sequences, yet some public TCRs appeared in many donors.

About this clone: The antigen remains unidentified.

The PCR employed 60 Vbeta primers together with 13 Jbeta primers. In the original analysis: In a later analysis, the count reached tens of millions of unique TCR beta chains, with 10 million to 14 million shared. Repertoires were generated with immunoSEQ multiplex PCR, while TCRdb's copy carries only in-frame clones and drops some. V and J calls and clone size are copied from that table; D and trimming were computed from the DNA. In the table there are approximately 170,000 clones, more than 60% of which are singletons. Germline lookup yields CDR1 SSHAT and CDR2 FNYEAQ (reference sequence). The CDR3 is 14 residues long. Trimming removed 5 bases from V and 5 bases from J, with 15 bases in between.

The rearrangement links TRBV7-7 to TRBJ2-5; D might be TRBD2 (5 bases). The sequence was collected from a woman aged 40 to 50 in good health and CMV-seropositive. The sample taken for sequencing was PBMCs. The CDR3 bases are TGTGCCAGCAGCCGCGGACGGGATGGGGAGACCCAGTACTTC. Translated: CASSRGRDGETQYF.